The source of this T cell receptor beta chain is a study of siplizumab effects on memory and regulatory T cells. Looked up from germline, CDR1 is GTSNPN and CDR2 is SVGIG (reference sequence). CDR3 length equals 13 residues. V lost 6 bases and J 3 bases, leaving 14 bases between the germline ends. Repertoires were generated with immunoSEQ multiplex PCR, while TCRdb's copy carries only in-frame clones and drops some. This sample has over 50,000 clones, with around four fifths found just once. As for this clone: Its antigen is not identified.

Sequences were generated from unstimulated naive, memory, effector memory and TEMRA subsets in a few donor pairs. Study-wide findings and caveats: Researchers did not confirm the suppressive function of proliferating Tregs from siplizumab cultures. Major contributors to the alloresponse seemed to be naive T cells, which also appeared more diverse than memory cells. Alloreactive sequences tracing back to unstimulated CD4+ memory cells fell significantly with siplizumab.

The rearrangement uses TRBV30 and TRBJ1-2; TRBD1 might be the D (5 bases). Sequenced input: memory CD4+ T cells sorted from blood. This receptor was identified in a human donor in good health. CDR3 amino acids: CACGHPGDYGYTF. Here the CDR3 DNA reads TGTGCCTGCGGTCACCCGGGGGACTATGGCTACACCTTC.